The next 20 T cell receptor beta chains were all read from a single sample in a study of blood T cell repertoires in COVID-19. The data were produced by immunoSEQ multiplex PCR, yet TCRdb's version contains in-frame clones alone and is incomplete. This repertoire shows 30,000 to 50,000 clones, 80% found once; its top ten account for around 40%. Sequenced material: peripheral blood. The origin of the receptors is an elderly man with active or convalescent COVID-19.

The gene calls are TRBV23-1 and TRBJ2-7; D gene ambiguous. TRBV23-1 is annotated as an ORF whose role is uncertain. The CDR3 totals 11 residues. Trimming pared 8 bases from V and 4 bases from J, leaving 9 bases between. CDR3 nucleotides: TGCGCCAGCCTCCCCCGTTACGAGCAGTACTTC. Its translation is CASLPRYEQYF.

This clone was seen once. This chain links TRBV10-3 with TRBJ2-7; 10 nucleotides align to TRBD2. The CDR3 loop spans 16 amino acids. Unmatched junction bases numbered 12, after V lost 4 bases and J lost 6 bases. Germline V lookup: CDR1 ENHRY, CDR2 SYGVKD. CDR3 loop: CAISGLAGPGTTEQYF. The DNA for the CDR3 is TGTGCCATCAGTGGACTAGCGGGTCCTGGGACTACCGAGCAGTACTTC.

This clone was found once. The chain combines TRBV5-1 with TRBJ1-3; D uncertain. This CDR3 is 13 amino acids long. Germline V gene sequence: CDR1 SGHRS, CDR2 YFSETQ. Trimming pared 4 bases from V and 7 bases from J, leaving 12 bases between. The CDR3 bases are TGCGCCAGCAGCCCAAGGGCGGGGAACACCATATATTTT. It specifies CASSPRAGNTIYF.

The genes are TRBV11-2 and TRBJ1-3, with a possible D match to TRBD1 (5 bases). The germline CDR1 and CDR2 sequences are SGHAT and FQNNGV. This CDR3 spans 15 amino acids. Trimming removed 4 bases from V and 4 bases from J, with 14 bases in between. CDR3 sequence (DNA): TGTGCCAGCAGCTCCGGCAGGGTATCCGGAAACACCATATATTTT. It yields the protein CASSSGRVSGNTIYF.

This clone was detected only once. This chain links TRBV28 with TRBJ2-7, with 8 nucleotides matching TRBD2. Losses at the gene ends were 6 bases for V and 0 bases for J; bases not matched to a gene: 7. Germline CDR1 reads MDHEN; CDR2 reads SYDVKM. CDR3 size: 15 residues. CDR3 in amino acids: CASSQLADVSYEQYF. CDR3 in DNA: TGTGCCAGCAGCCAACTAGCGGATGTCTCCTACGAGCAGTACTTC. Using reference TRBV28 and TRBJ2-7 for the parts outside the CDR3, the full variable domain is DVKVTQSSRYLVKRTGEKVFLECVQDMDHENMFWYRQDPGLGLRLIYFSYDVKMKEKGDIPEGYSVSREKKERFSLILESASTNQTSMYLCASSQLADVSYEQYFGPGTRLTVT.

This clone was counted between two and nine times. The chain employs TRBV11-2 and TRBJ2-5, with 16 bases that match TRBD2. This CDR3 is built from 17 residues. With V trimmed by 5 bases and J by 5 bases, 8 bases remained unmatched. The germline CDR1 and CDR2 sequences are SGHAT and FQNNGV. The CDR3 DNA reads as TGTGCCAGCAGCCCCGGGACTAGCGGGAGGGCCGTTGAGACCCAGTACTTC. Translating it yields CASSPGTSGRAVETQYF.

As regards this clone: The DNA is omitted, as the CDR3 cannot be located on it reliably, and the CDR3 follows TCRdb's listing. This chain links TRBV28 with TRBJ2-7; TRBD1 is taken as the D call from the table, unchecked against the DNA. The CDR3 totals 12 residues, both ends included. Germline values: CDR1 MDHEN, CDR2 SYDVKM. CDR3 sequence reads: CASSFGQGIKDF.

The chain links TRBV6-2 or TRBV6-3 to TRBJ2-1; 7 bases are a match to TRBD1. CDR3 length: 14 amino acids. V shed 2 bases and J 7 bases; nucleotides not matched to a gene: 5. The V gene's germline CDR1 is MNHEY and CDR2 SVGEGT. CDR3 in DNA: TGTGCCAGCAGTTACGGGACAGCCCCAAATGAGCAGTTCTTC. It specifies CASSYGTAPNEQFF.

The V gene is TRBV27, the J gene TRBJ2-1; 13 bases match TRBD2. This CDR3 has 18 residues. Trimming removed 7 bases from V and 5 bases from J; junction bases left unmatched: 14. The V gene's germline CDR1 is MNHEY and CDR2 SMNVEV (reference sequence). The DNA for the CDR3 is TGTGCCAGCATAAAACACCAACCGGGACTAGCGGGAAACAATGAGCAGTTCTTC. Protein product: CASIKHQPGLAGNNEQFF.

The rearrangement joins TRBV5-1 to TRBJ2-2; a possible D gene is TRBD1 (5 bases). Trimming took 4 bases from V and 2 from J, leaving 12 bases between them. CDR1 and CDR2 from the germline V gene are SGHRS and YFSETQ. The CDR3 has 15 residues. CDR3 DNA: TGCGCCAGCAGCATACGGACACTTAACACCGGGGAGCTGTTTTTT. Translation: CASSIRTLNTGELFF. Full variable domain (missing parts from reference TRBV5-1 and TRBJ2-2): KAGVTQTPRYLIKTRGQQVTLSCSPISGHRSVSWYQQTPGQGLQFLFEYFSETQRNKGNFPGRFSGRQFSNSRSEMNVSTLELGDSALYLCASSIRTLNTGELFFGEGSRLTVL.

The rearrangement uses TRBV18 and TRBJ1-5, with D uncertain. In germline, CDR1 is KGHSH, CDR2 LQKENI. Trimming took off 3 bases at V and 4 bases at J, with 16 bases between the two ends. The CDR3 covers 16 residues. The CDR3 sequence: CASSPGSGQLNQPQHF. The CDR3 bases are TGTGCCAGCTCACCTGGTTCTGGGCAGTTAAATCAGCCCCAGCATTTT. The full variable domain, with the rest looked up from reference TRBV18 and TRBJ1-5, is NAGVMQNPRHLVRRRGQEARLRCSPMKGHSHVYWYRQLPEEGLKFMVYLQKENIIDESGMPKERFSAEFPKEGPSILRIQQVVRGDSAAYFCASSPGSGQLNQPQHFGDGTRLSIL.

This clone has a handful of counts. The chain couples TRBV19 to TRBJ1-5, with 9 nucleotides matching TRBD1. The ends lost 8 bases at V and 5 bases at J; junction bases unmatched: 4. The CDR3 has 13 residues. Germline loops: CDR1 LNHDA, CDR2 SQIVND (reference sequence). Here the CDR3 DNA reads TGTGCCAGTTTGGACAGGGGCCATCAGCCCCAGCATTTT. Residues: CASLDRGHQPQHF. Drawing the rest from reference TRBV19 and TRBJ1-5, the complete variable domain is DGGITQSPKYLFRKEGQNVTLSCEQNLNHDAMYWYRQDPGQGLRLIYYSQIVNDFQKGDIAEGYSVSREKKESFPLTVTSAQKNPTAFYLCASLDRGHQPQHFGDGTRLSIL.

The V and J genes are TRBV19 and TRBJ2-5, with D tentatively TRBD1 (5 bases). With 3 bases removed from V and 2 bases from J, the gap between germline ends came to 13 bases. The length of the CDR3 is 15 residues. The V gene's germline CDR1 is LNHDA and CDR2 SQIVND (reference sequence). The CDR3 loop is CASSMGTTGQETQYF. Here the CDR3 DNA reads TGTGCCAGTAGTATGGGCACAACAGGACAAGAGACCCAGTACTTC.

The rearrangement uses TRBV30 and TRBJ2-2; possible D gene TRBD1, 5 bases. This CDR3 contains 13 residues. V shed 7 bases and J shed 1 base, with 10 bases lying between them. Germline V gives CDR1 GTSNPN, CDR2 SVGIG (reference sequence). In DNA form, the CDR3 reads TGTGCCTTACAGGATTTGAACACCGGGGAGCTGTTTTTT. Residues: CALQDLNTGELFF.

V gene TRBV18 combines with J gene TRBJ1-2; D might be TRBD1 (6 bases). The ends were cut back, 3 bases at V and 4 bases at J, with 15 bases in the middle. CDR1 and CDR2 (germline): KGHSH, LQKENI. The CDR3 consists of 15 residues. Here the CDR3 DNA reads TGTGCCAGCTCACCTGTGATACAGGGTTCCTATGGCTACACCTTC. It is translated as CASSPVIQGSYGYTF.

This clone came up once. The chain employs TRBV2 and TRBJ2-7; TRBD1 matches at 9 bases. Germline V CDR1 and CDR2: SNHLY, FYNNEI. There are 14 residues in the CDR3. The trim removed 5 bases at V and 6 bases at J, leaving 8 bases unmatched. CDR3 sequence (DNA): TGTGCCAGCAGTAAACAGGGGGCAACTCCCGAGCAGTACTTC. Protein sequence: CASSKQGATPEQYF.

The gene calls are TRBV4-2 and TRBJ1-1, with D unclear. The CDR3 has 16 amino acids. Germline CDR1 and CDR2: LGHNA and YNFKEQ. Deletions cut 1 base from V and 5 bases from J, with 17 bases between. CDR3 DNA sequence: TGTGCCAGCAGCCAAGGTTTGGGCGTGGCGGGGACTGAAGCTTTCTTT. This gives the protein CASSQGLGVAGTEAFF.

This clone was detected only once. The V gene is TRBV7-9, the J gene TRBJ1-1; maybe TRBD1 (5 bases). V was shortened by 2 bases and J by 4 bases, with 11 bases between the two germline ends. This CDR3 comprises 14 residues. Germline lookup yields CDR1 SEHNR and CDR2 FQNEAQ (reference sequence). The CDR3 DNA reads as TGTGCCAGCAGCTTAAGCGGGGGGATCACTGAAGCTTTCTTT. Translating it yields CASSLSGGITEAFF.

CDR3 nucleotides: TGTGCCAGCCGGGGTGGGGTAGTAAACAATGAGCAGTTCTTC. Translation gives CASRGGVVNNEQFF. The genes are TRBV6-5 and TRBJ2-1, with D tentatively TRBD2 (5 bases). The V gene lost 8 bases and the J gene lost 5 bases, with 16 bases spanning the gap. The CDR3 has 14 residues. From germline, CDR1 is MNHEY and CDR2 SVGAGI.

V gene TRBV19 combines with J gene TRBJ1-5, with TRBD1 as a possible D gene (5 bases). With 8 bases removed from V and 3 bases from J, the gap between germline ends came to 8 bases. This CDR3 is 12 amino acids long. Germline V CDR1 and CDR2: LNHDA, SQIVND (reference sequence). The DNA of the CDR3 is TGTGCCAGTGGACACAACAATCAGCCCCAGCATTTT. Protein: CASGHNNQPQHF.